This T cell receptor beta chain was found in a study of beta chain features in type 1 diabetes (dated 2018 in TCRdb). At the level of the whole study: Mean age, gender distribution, total cell number and subset yield did not differ between patients and healthy donors. Across all samples, some 100,000,000 sorted cells were examined, and cell number per subset correlated strongly with RNA yield. Regulatory and stem cell-like memory subsets were isolated from only 8 patients and 8 healthy donors, whereas naive and central memory subsets came from all 30 or so donors. The study compared TCRB repertoires of sorted circulating CD4+ T cell subsets between recently diagnosed type 1 diabetes patients and matched healthy donors.

The full study reports these points: In all four CD4+ subsets, TCRB CDR3 length was moderately but significantly shorter in type 1 diabetes patients. Only small numbers of individuals were included in the HLA sub-analyses, which left unresolved whether HLA type had any influence on TCRB rearrangement. The naive, central memory and regulatory TCRB repertoires appeared to resemble one another more closely among patients than among healthy donors. PCR might favor shorter templates, but patient and control samples were amplified and corrected together, so any skew would affect both groups equally. Because cDNA rather than genomic DNA was sequenced, highly expressing activated cells could have been over-represented, although no difference in activation and CD3 levels was found between groups. At VDJ recombination sites, type 1 diabetes patients had fewer insertions and more deleted nucleotides, which implies abnormalities in thymic rearrangement.

On this clone: The antigen it recognizes is unknown. Nothing much larger sits one base from this clone, and base qualities are not available.

The High Capacity cDNA Reverse Transcription Kit was used to reverse transcribe all of the isolated RNA, meaning that expressed TCRB transcripts were what got sequenced. Deep immunoSEQ sequencing was performed on naive, central memory and regulatory T cell samples, with an average of roughly 3.5 million total reads per sample. Sorted cells were lysed in RLT buffer, and RNA was extracted using DNase-treated RNeasy Micro or Mini kits according to cell number. Each cell subset was processed separately to prevent cross-contamination, with patient and healthy donor samples processed together. The immunoSEQ multiplex PCR was used to amplify TCRB sequences from cDNA, generating 87-bp fragments that spanned the CDR3 region. Sequencing of the amplicons was performed on the Illumina HiSeq platform. The original methods were these. PCR bias was computationally corrected using synthetic template baselines, reads within Hamming distance 2 were collapsed, and singletons that could not be merged were discarded. By aligning reads against IMGT, V, D and J genes, CDR3 length, and insertions or deletions at six rearrangement sites were assigned. Within each subset, clonotype counts were normalized to the number of sorted cells before true diversity and Gini coefficients were calculated with the tcR R package. The overlap coefficient, calculated on TCRB nucleotide sequences, was used to quantify repertoire sharing. Out-of-frame TCRB sequences from naive cells were analyzed to stand in for the pre-selection repertoire. Imported from immuneACCESS, the table was reduced by TCRdb to in-frame sequences with V and J called. These copies leave out some clones; in studies compared against another copy, an unresolved V gene accounts for under half, and the cause of the remainder is not known. The DNA was the basis for D and trimming; V, J and clone size are from that table. Across this sample there are under 500,000 clones, with 30% seen only once. The ten largest clones represent around 0.065% of the sample.

Each donor gave one peripheral blood draw, averaging roughly 100 mL, which was collected into heparinised tubes. Using a panel that included CD45RO, CCR7, CD25, CD127, CD95 and CD27, naive, central memory, regulatory and stem cell-like memory CD4+ T cells were sorted on a BD FACSAria II. Purity was above 95% for every sorted population. PBMCs were isolated immediately by Lymphoprep density gradient centrifugation and stained directly without culture. So that batch effects would be minimized, each experiment stained and sorted samples in pairs, pairing one healthy donor with one patient. This receptor was identified in a man in his late teens or twenties in good health. What was sequenced was naive CD4+ T cells from blood. The cell subset or site label, read with the paper, signifies: true naive CD4+ T cells.

For the CDR3, the sequence is CASRGPGGTGELFF. The sequence in DNA is TGTGCCAGCAGGGGTCCGGGAGGCACCGGGGAGCTGTTTTTT. Recombination joined TRBV7-9 with TRBJ2-2, with 7 bases aligning to TRBD2. Germline trimming: 6 bases from V, 4 bases from J; junction bases outside gene matches: 5. Reading the germline V gene (reference sequence) gives CDR1 SEHNR and CDR2 FQNEAQ. Its CDR3 holds 14 amino acids, cysteine through phenylalanine. The only DNA kept is the CDR3, 42 bases in frame from the first base.